The T cell receptor (beta chain) described here comes from a study of OX40 agonist ivuxolimab in advanced cancers. Looking at the study overall: Checkpoint inhibitors had been given previously to 40% of patients.

With respect to this clone: Its antigen is still unknown.

The study's findings and limits: The CD4+ and CD8+ T cells in the blood had expanded clonally by week 6 at 0.1 to 3.0 mg/kg.

This table comes from immunoSEQ multiplex PCR, and its TCRdb copy is limited to in-frame clones, with some not included. The sample holds over 50,000 clones; around four fifths are singletons and the top ten take 3% to 4.5%. V lost 3 bases, J lost 8 bases, and 17 bases lay in between. Germline V gene sequence: CDR1 SGHVS, CDR2 FNYEAQ. CDR3 length: 15 amino acids. This chain links TRBV7-6 with TRBJ2-1, with no clear D. Sequencing was performed on CD4+ or CD8+ T cells sorted from blood, taken in a trial of the OX40 agonist ivuxolimab. The sequence derives from an adult with an advanced solid tumor such as melanoma, head and neck, liver or kidney cancer. CDR3 bases: TGTGCCAGCAGCTTGGGCATCCAGCCTTTCGATGAGCAGTTCTTC. This codes for CASSLGIQPFDEQFF.